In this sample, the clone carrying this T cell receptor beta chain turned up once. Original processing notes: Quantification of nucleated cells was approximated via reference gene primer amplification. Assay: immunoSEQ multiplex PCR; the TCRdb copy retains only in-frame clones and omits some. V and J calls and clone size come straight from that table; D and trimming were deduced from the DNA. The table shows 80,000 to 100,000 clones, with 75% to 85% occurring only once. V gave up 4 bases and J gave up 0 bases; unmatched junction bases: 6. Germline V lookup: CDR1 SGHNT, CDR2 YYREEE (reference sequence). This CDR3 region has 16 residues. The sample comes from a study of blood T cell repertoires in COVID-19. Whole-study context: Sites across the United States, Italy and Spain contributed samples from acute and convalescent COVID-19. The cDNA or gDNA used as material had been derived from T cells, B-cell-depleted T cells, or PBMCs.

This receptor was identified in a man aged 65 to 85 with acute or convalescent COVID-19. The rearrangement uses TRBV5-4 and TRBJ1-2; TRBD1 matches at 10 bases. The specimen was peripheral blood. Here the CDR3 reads CASSGGTGEPNYGYTF. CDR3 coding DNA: TGTGCCAGCAGCGGCGGGACAGGGGAACCTAACTATGGCTACACCTTC.